This T cell receptor (beta chain) was sequenced in a study of molecular identifiers for immune sequencing clone quantification. Whole-study context: Naive CD8 cell RNA, from roughly 21,000 or 96,000 cells, was split five ways in replicates, with four sequenced. Study observations and caveats: Naive cells had under 1% of molecules in clones above 20 RNA copies, effectors over 97%.

The authors gated naive CD8 T cells as CD8+CD4-CCR7+CD45RA+ for sorting. The V end lost 4 bases, the J end lost 7 bases, and 13 bases lay between the germline ends. CDR3 size: 13 residues. Previously reported methods and listed TCR primers produced the bulk TCR libraries. TCRdb redid the calling of the PCR reads with MiXCR, one entry per CDR3 protein. This table has around 470,000 distinct CDR3 sequences, 25% appearing once. As for this clonotype: Its cognate antigen is unknown.

The genes are TRBV12-3 or TRBV12-4 and TRBJ1-1, with D possibly being TRBD1 (6 bases). The sequenced sample was naive CD8+ T cells from blood, with Jurkat cell RNA spiked in. Subset indicated: FACS-sorted CD8+CD4-CCR7+CD45RA+ naive T cells. This clonotype originated in a human donor in good health. Some libraries in this study had Jurkat cell RNA spiked in. The DNA of the CDR3 is TGTGCCAGCAGTTCGGAAAACAGGGATGAAGCTTTCTTT. Translating gives CASSSENRDEAFF.